Listed below are T cell receptor beta chains from one sample, sequenced in a study of PD-1 blockade in classical Hodgkin lymphoma. Some clones are missing from TCRdb's copy, which holds only in-frame ones; the method was immunoSEQ multiplex PCR. The sample has around 7,400 clones; 80% to 85% are singletons. The sequencing here drew on peripheral blood mononuclear cells (PBMCs), taken before the fourth cycle of nivolumab. The origin of the receptors is a human donor with classical Hodgkin lymphoma. Each CDR3 is given with its conserved first and last residue. Fields, in order: CDR3 protein, CDR3 DNA, D gene, V gene, J gene, clone size. A D gene is named only where the DNA matches it firmly. Clone size, where shown, is once, few, many, or a class for clones that have expanded.

CASRRTGDETQYF	TGTGCCAGCCGGAGGACAGGTGACGAGACCCAGTACTTC	TRBD1	TRBV6-6	TRBJ2-5	NA
CASSLEGEGWNTEAFF	TGTGCCAGCAGCTTAGAGGGGGAAGGTTGGAACACTGAAGCTTTCTTT	NA	TRBV7-6	TRBJ1-1	NA
CSASRQEVSYEQYF	TGCAGCGCTTCCCGACAGGAGGTATCCTACGAGCAGTACTTC	NA	TRBV29-1	TRBJ2-7	NA
CAISEGQGGIHEQYF	TGTGCCATCAGTGAAGGACAGGGAGGGATCCACGAGCAGTACTTC	NA	TRBV10-3	TRBJ2-7	NA
CASYGTMNTEAFF	TGTGCCAGTTACGGAACAATGAACACTGAAGCTTTCTTT	NA	TRBV19	TRBJ1-1	NA
CASSLGLAGGPYNEQFF	TGCGCCAGCAGCTTAGGGCTAGCGGGGGGCCCCTACAATGAGCAGTTCTTC	TRBD2	TRBV5-1	TRBJ2-1	NA
CASSGQRGGQGRIYEQYF	TGTGCCAGCAGCGGACAAAGGGGCGGACAGGGTAGGATCTACGAGCAGTACTTC	TRBD1	TRBV28	TRBJ2-7	NA
CASSLAGGLAVTDTQYF	TGTGCCAGCAGCTTGGCCGGGGGACTAGCGGTCACAGATACGCAGTATTTT	TRBD2	TRBV5-4	TRBJ2-3	NA
CASGLVPRVGGSDNEQFF	TGTGCTAGTGGTTTGGTACCCAGGGTGGGGGGCTCGGACAATGAGCAGTTCTTC	NA	TRBV12-5	TRBJ2-1	NA
CASKLGNTGELFF	TGTGCCAGCAAGTTGGGGAACACCGGGGAGCTGTTTTTT	NA	TRBV2	TRBJ2-2	NA
CASSPGSEAFF	TGTGCCAGCTCACCAGGCTCTGAAGCTTTCTTT	NA	TRBV18	TRBJ1-1	NA
CASSDVGLRTNEQFF	TGTGCCAGCAGCGACGTGGGACTACGTACCAATGAGCAGTTCTTC	TRBD2	TRBV5-6	TRBJ2-1	NA
CASSTDRVGGAFF	TGTGCCAGCAGCACAGACAGGGTTGGAGGAGCTTTCTTT	TRBD1	TRBV5-4	TRBJ1-1	once
CASRKQGAYEQYF	TGCGCCAGCAGGAAACAGGGGGCCTACGAGCAGTACTTC	TRBD1	TRBV10-2	TRBJ2-7	NA
CASSLRSTDTQYF	TGTGCCAGCAGCTTGAGGAGCACAGATACGCAGTATTTT	NA	TRBV5-4	TRBJ2-3	NA
CASSLAGGPYEQYF	TGTGCCAGCAGCCTCGCAGGGGGCCCCTACGAGCAGTACTTC	TRBD1	TRBV11-2	TRBJ2-7	NA
CASSESGGNEQFF	TGCGCCAGCAGTGAGTCGGGTGGCAATGAGCAGTTCTTC	NA	TRBV10-2	TRBJ2-1	NA
CASTLRGVYYNEQFF	TGTGCCAGCACCCTCCGCGGGGTTTACTACAATGAGCAGTTCTTC	NA	TRBV5-4	TRBJ2-1	NA
CASSVWDRPSLELFF	TGTGCCAGCTCAGTTTGGGACAGGCCGTCGTTGGAGCTGTTTTTT	TRBD1	TRBV18	TRBJ2-2	NA
CASSPRGSLAKNIQYF	TGTGCCAGCAGTCCCCGGGGGTCCCTAGCCAAAAACATTCAGTACTTC	NA	TRBV28	TRBJ2-4	few
CASSPRQERYSNQPQHF	TGTGCCAGCAGCCCTCGCCAGGAGAGATATAGCAATCAGCCCCAGCATTTT	NA	TRBV7-2	TRBJ1-5	few
CASSRTTSLTGPGNTIYF	TGCGCCAGCAGCCGGACCACGAGCCTGACAGGGCCTGGAAACACCATATATTTT	TRBD1	TRBV4-1	TRBJ1-3	NA
CASNYLGGRNTEAFF	TGTGCCAGTAACTACTTAGGGGGAAGGAACACTGAAGCTTTCTTT	NA	TRBV19	TRBJ1-1	NA
CASSEYRKVTYNEQFF	TGTGCCAGCAGTGAATACAGAAAGGTCACCTACAATGAGCAGTTCTTC	NA	TRBV6-1	TRBJ2-1	NA
CASSYYREQYF	TGTGCCAGCAGTTACTACAGGGAGCAGTATTTT	NA	TRBV6-5	TRBJ2-3	NA
CASSVGASNQPQHF	TGTGCCAGTAGCGTGGGGGCGAGCAATCAGCCCCAGCATTTT	NA	TRBV6-1	TRBJ1-5	NA
CASSQRLAGGSTDTQYF	TGTGCCAGCAGCCAACGACTAGCGGGGGGCAGCACAGATACGCAGTATTTT	TRBD2	TRBV5-4	TRBJ2-3	once
CASSYRTENTEAFF	TGTGCCAGCAGTTACAGGACAGAAAACACTGAAGCTTTCTTT	NA	TRBV6-5	TRBJ1-1	NA
CASSSGWGGSYEQYF	TGTGCCAGCAGTTCTGGGTGGGGGGGCTCCTACGAGCAGTACTTC	TRBD2	TRBV6-5	TRBJ2-7	NA
CASSKGGSGGLSTDTQYF	TGTGCCAGCAGCAAGGGCGGTAGCGGGGGACTGAGCACAGATACGCAGTATTTT	TRBD2	TRBV25-1	TRBJ2-3	NA
CASIHFGEGETQYF	TGTGCCAGCATCCACTTCGGGGAGGGGGAGACCCAGTACTTC	NA	TRBV21-1	TRBJ2-5	NA
CASIEGGWNTEAFF	TGTGCCAGCATTGAGGGGGGGTGGAACACTGAAGCTTTCTTT	NA	TRBV6-1	TRBJ1-1	NA
CASSLFTGGQYEQYF	TGCGCCAGCAGCTTGTTTACAGGGGGCCAATACGAGCAGTACTTC	TRBD1	TRBV5-1	TRBJ2-7	NA
CASSIFIAGGKDEQFF	TGTGCCAGTAGTATATTCATAGCGGGGGGGAAGGATGAGCAGTTCTTC	TRBD2	TRBV19	TRBJ2-1	NA
CASSSRQGVRLEKLFF	TGTGCCAGCAGTTCCAGACAGGGGGTGAGGCTTGAAAAACTGTTTTTT	TRBD1	TRBV28	TRBJ1-4	NA
CASSFFPRVYNSPLHF	TGTGCCAGCAGCTTTTTCCCCAGGGTCTATAATTCACCCCTCCACTTT	NA	TRBV5-4	TRBJ1-6	NA
CASSSSGGASDTQYF	TGTGCCAGTAGCTCTAGCGGGGGGGCCTCAGATACGCAGTATTTT	TRBD2	TRBV19	TRBJ2-3	NA
CASSLGGLAGRETQYF	TGTGCCAGCAGCTTAGGGGGACTAGCGGGGAGGGAGACCCAGTACTTC	TRBD2	TRBV7-2	TRBJ2-5	NA
CASSRENPNSPLHF	TGTGCCAGCAGCCGGGAGAACCCTAATTCACCCCTCCACTTT	NA	TRBV7-2	TRBJ1-6	few
CASSGREGLLNLANVLTF	TGTGCCAGCAGCGGCAGAGAGGGGCTCCTCAACTTAGCCAACGTCCTGACTTTC	NA	TRBV9	TRBJ2-6	NA
CSVAGAIEQYF	TGCAGCGTTGCAGGGGCTATTGAGCAGTACTTC	NA	TRBV29-1	TRBJ2-7	few
CASSQTLGWTGAYEQYF	TGCGCCAGCAGCCAAACCCTTGGTTGGACAGGTGCCTACGAGCAGTACTTC	TRBD1	TRBV4-3	TRBJ2-7	large
CASSFMTLLSYNEQFF	TGTGCCAGCAGCTTCATGACACTGCTCTCCTACAATGAGCAGTTCTTC	NA	TRBV11-2	TRBJ2-1	once
CASSTGLPQGQYF	TGTGCCAGCAGTACAGGACTCCCGCAAGGGCAGTACTTC	NA	TRBV27	TRBJ2-7	NA
CASSLIYGDTQYF	TGTGCCAGCAGCTTAATTTATGGAGATACGCAGTATTTT	NA	TRBV7-3	TRBJ2-3	NA
CASSVGPIGTYYEKLFF	TGTGCCAGCAGCGTAGGCCCTATAGGGACGTACTATGAAAAACTGTTTTTT	NA	TRBV9	TRBJ1-4	NA